Listed here are 11 T cell receptor beta chains from one sample, sequenced in a study of cytomegalovirus exposure and HLA in healthy donors. The PCR used 60 Vbeta and 13 Jbeta primers. This table comes from immunoSEQ multiplex PCR, and its TCRdb copy is limited to in-frame clones, with some not included. The table includes approximately 160,000 clones, over 80% detected once. The material sequenced was PBMCs. The receptors derive from a human donor in good health.

The gene calls are TRBV6-5 and TRBJ1-2; the D gene is possibly TRBD1 (5 bases). The V and J ends lost 2 bases and 8 bases respectively, with 18 bases between them. CDR1 and CDR2 from the germline V gene are MNHEY and SVGAGI. The CDR3 loop spans 15 amino acids. The CDR3 spells CASSYTRQTRVGYTF. CDR3 in DNA: TGTGCCAGCAGTTACACCAGACAGACCCGGGTCGGCTACACCTTC.

For this clone: The same CDR3 can be traced to other DNA sequences in this sample. The chain employs TRBV4-2 and TRBJ2-3, with TRBD2 matching over 12 bases. J was trimmed by 1 base and V by 8 bases; bases with no gene match: 7. The length of the CDR3 is 16 residues. The V gene's germline CDR1 is LGHNA and CDR2 YNFKEQ. CDR3 residues: CASSPRTSGGTDTQYF. CDR3 DNA: TGTGCCAGCTCTCCCCGGACTAGCGGGGGCACAGATACGCAGTATTTT.

The CDR3 region has the DNA TGTGCCAGCAGCGTTCACCCCGAGGGGAACACTGAAGCTTTCTTT. Its translation: CASSVHPEGNTEAFF. V gene TRBV9 combines with J gene TRBJ1-1; no definite D call. V dropped 2 bases and J dropped 1 base, with 12 bases sitting between them. This CDR3 has 15 residues. Germline assignment: CDR1 SGDLS and CDR2 YYNGEE.

This rearrangement joins TRBV7-2 to TRBJ2-1; 9 bases fit TRBD1. The CDR3 is 15 residues long. Germline V lookup: CDR1 SGHTA, CDR2 FQGNSA. Germline trimming cut 4 bases from V and 1 base from J; bases unmatched to any gene: 2. CDR3 DNA sequence: TGTGCCAGCAGCTGGGGACAGGGTTCCTACAATGAGCAGTTCTTC. Its translation is CASSWGQGSYNEQFF.

This sequence joins TRBV4-1 and TRBJ2-2; TRBD2 matches 7 bases. There are 14 residues in the CDR3. J gave up 6 bases and V 5 bases, and 6 bases lay outside the gene matches. Germline-derived CDR1 and CDR2 are MGHRA and YSYEKL. The CDR3 nucleotides are TGCGCCAGCAGCGGCAGCGGGGCGCCCGGGGAGCTGTTTTTT. Encoded protein: CASSGSGAPGELFF.

This clone was picked up a small number of times. The same CDR3 is also encoded by other DNA sequences in this sample. The genes are TRBV2 and TRBJ1-5; D may be TRBD1 (5 bases). Trimming took 2 bases from V and 4 from J, leaving 6 bases between them. CDR1 and CDR2 from the germline V gene are SNHLY and FYNNEI. CDR3 length equals 13 residues. The CDR3 loop is CASSEQGNQPQHF. CDR3 in DNA: TGTGCCAGCAGTGAACAGGGAAATCAGCCCCAGCATTTT. The whole variable domain, filled in from reference TRBV2 and TRBJ1-5, reads EPEVTQTPSHQVTQMGQEVILRCVPISNHLYFYWYRQILGQKVEFLVSFYNNEISEKSEIFDDQFSVERPDGSNFTLKIRSTKLEDSAMYFCASSEQGNQPQHFGDGTRLSIL.

This chain joins TRBV18 and TRBJ1-2; 8 bases match TRBD1. With V trimmed by 5 bases and J by 6 bases, 8 bases remained unmatched. This CDR3 region has 14 residues. Germline values: CDR1 KGHSH, CDR2 LQKENI. In nucleotides, the CDR3 is TGTGCCAGCTCAACCGGACAGGGTAGGGATGGCTACACCTTC. Translation: CASSTGQGRDGYTF.

The V gene is TRBV18, the J gene TRBJ1-6; 9 nucleotides agree with TRBD1. The CDR3 length is 16 residues. CDR1 and CDR2 (germline): KGHSH, LQKENI. The junction had 9 bases not matched to a gene; V was cut back by 5 bases and J by 7 bases. The CDR3 reads CASSTGTGRGNSPLHF. CDR3 DNA: TGTGCCAGCTCAACCGGGACAGGGAGGGGGAATTCACCCCTCCACTTT.

This rearrangement joins TRBV5-1 to TRBJ2-7, with 7 nucleotides matching TRBD2. Per the germline V gene, CDR1 is SGHRS and CDR2 is YFSETQ. Unmatched junction bases numbered 9, after V lost 9 bases and J lost 3 bases. The CDR3 length is 13 residues. CDR3 sequence reads: CATAPGGGYEQYF. The CDR3 coding sequence is TGCGCCACCGCCCCGGGCGGGGGCTACGAGCAGTACTTC.

The chain carries TRBV27 and TRBJ1-5; D not certain. Germline lookup yields CDR1 MNHEY and CDR2 SMNVEV (reference sequence). This CDR3 contains 14 residues. V was pared by 7 bases and J by 2 bases, with 12 bases between. Here the CDR3 reads CASIGRGGNQPQHF. Here the CDR3 DNA reads TGTGCCAGCATCGGACGCGGGGGCAATCAGCCCCAGCATTTT.

This clone was seen only a few times. At one of its ends the junction is not consistent with the germline gene, which may arise from a read error. This rearrangement joins TRBV7-7 to TRBJ2-5; D is ambiguous. CDR1 is SSHAT and CDR2 is FNYEAQ in the germline V gene (reference sequence). The CDR3 sequence is 13 residues long. The CDR3 sequence is CASSRSVQETQYF. CDR3 nucleotide sequence: TGTGCTAGCAGCCGCAGCGTCCAAGAGACCCAGTACTTC.